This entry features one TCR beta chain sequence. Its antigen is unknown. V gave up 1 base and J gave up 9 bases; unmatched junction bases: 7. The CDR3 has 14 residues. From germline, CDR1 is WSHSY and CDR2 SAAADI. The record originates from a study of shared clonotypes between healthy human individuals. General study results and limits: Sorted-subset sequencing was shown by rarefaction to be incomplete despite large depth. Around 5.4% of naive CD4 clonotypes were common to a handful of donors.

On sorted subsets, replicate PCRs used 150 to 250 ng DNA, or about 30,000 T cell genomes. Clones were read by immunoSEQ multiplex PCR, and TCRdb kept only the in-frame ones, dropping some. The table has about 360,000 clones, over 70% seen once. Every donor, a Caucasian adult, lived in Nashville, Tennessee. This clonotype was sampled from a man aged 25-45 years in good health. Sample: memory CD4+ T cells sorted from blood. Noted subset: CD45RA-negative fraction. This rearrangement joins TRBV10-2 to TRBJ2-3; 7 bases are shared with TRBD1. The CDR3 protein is CASSEFLQTGTQYF. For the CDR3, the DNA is TGCGCCAGCAGTGAGTTTCTACAGACAGGGACGCAGTATTTT.